The rows below give T cell receptor beta chains drawn from one sample of a study of cytomegalovirus exposure and HLA in healthy donors. Assay used: immunoSEQ multiplex PCR; TCRdb lists only in-frame clones, some missing. Reported are some 53,000 clones; the ten largest clones contain approximately 13%. Sequencing was done on a sample of PBMCs. These receptor sequences come from a woman between 55 and 75 years old in good health and CMV-seropositive. Both conserved end residues are part of each CDR3. A D gene is named only where the DNA matches it firmly.

>TRBV7-9|15|TRBD1|TRBJ1-2
CASSFSDRGNYGYTF
TGTGCCAGCAGCTTCTCGGACAGGGGAAACTATGGCTACACCTTC
>TRBV27|13|TRBD2|TRBJ2-7
CASSSTSAGEQYF
TGTGCCAGCAGCTCAACTAGCGCGGGAGAGCAGTACTTC
>TRBV5-1|15|-|TRBJ2-3
CASNRLEDGADKQYF
TGCGCCAGCAATCGGCTGGAGGATGGAGCGGATAAGCAGTATTTT
>TRBV6-1|17|TRBD1|TRBJ1-5
CASSVGGTGGSNQPQHF
TGTGCCAGCAGTGTTGGGGGGACAGGGGGTAGCAATCAGCCCCAGCATTTT
>TRBV10-3|16|-|TRBJ1-2
CAISESSPRGGTILTF
TGTGCCATCAGTGAGTCCTCCCCCAGGGGTGGGACGATTCTTACCTTC
>TRBV28|12|-|TRBJ2-7
CASSLAAANEYF
TGTGCCAGCAGTTTAGCCGCGGCAAATGAGTACTTC
>TRBV7-8|16|-|TRBJ2-1
CASSPRQASSYNEQFF
TGTGCCAGCAGCCCAAGACAGGCCAGCTCCTACAATGAGCAGTTCTTC
>TRBV10-3|15|-|TRBJ1-1
CAISESNTENTEAFF
TGTGCCATCAGTGAGTCAAACACAGAGAACACTGAAGCTTTCTTT
>TRBV4-3|16|TRBD1|TRBJ1-6
CASSQDRGTGSSPLHF
TGCGCCAGCAGCCAAGATCGGGGGACAGGGAGTTCACCCCTCCACTTT
>TRBV5-1|16|TRBD1|TRBJ2-3
CASSLEGQGRTDKQYF
TGCGCCAGCAGCTTGGAGGGACAGGGCCGCACAGATAAGCAGTATTTT
>TRBV18|16|TRBD1|TRBJ2-7
CASSPSTGDLSYEQYF
TGTGCCAGCTCACCGAGCACAGGGGATTTATCCTACGAGCAGTACTTC
>TRBV18|14|TRBD1|TRBJ1-6
CASSGQGLDSPLHF
TGTGCCAGCTCAGGACAGGGATTGGATTCACCCCTCCACTTT
>TRBV6-6|14|TRBD1|TRBJ1-2
CASSRGDRGGGYTF
TGTGCCAGCAGTCGCGGGGACAGGGGGGGTGGCTACACCTTC
>TRBV5-1|17|TRBD2|TRBJ2-1
CASSLALASGGLNEQFF
TGCGCCAGCAGCTTGGCCTTGGCTAGCGGGGGCCTCAATGAGCAGTTCTTC
>TRBV7-6|15|TRBD2|TRBJ2-3
CASRPPGGRTDTQYF
TGTGCCAGCCGACCCCCGGGGGGTAGAACAGATACGCAGTATTTT
>TRBV5-6|16|TRBD1|TRBJ1-5
CASSLMGTGGRQPQHF
TGTGCCAGCAGCCTAATGGGGACAGGGGGCCGACAGCCCCAGCATTTT
>TRBV5-1|15|-|TRBJ1-1
CASHRGGTLDTEAFF
TGCGCCAGCCACCGGGGGGGGACCTTGGACACTGAAGCTTTCTTT
>TRBV4-1|17|TRBD2|TRBJ2-7
CASSGGGPAGGLYEQYF
TGCGCCAGCAGCGGGGGTGGCCCAGCGGGGGGGCTCTACGAGCAGTACTTC
>TRBV4-3|14|TRBD1|TRBJ1-1
CASSQQGANTEAFF
TGCGCCAGCAGCCAACAGGGGGCGAACACTGAAGCTTTCTTT
>TRBV18|16|-|TRBJ1-3
CASSPRNRVSGNTIYF
TGTGCCAGCTCACCCCGCAACAGGGTTTCTGGAAACACCATATATTTT
>TRBV9|14|TRBD1|TRBJ2-1
CASSARNRGDEQFF
TGTGCCAGCAGCGCCCGTAACAGGGGCGATGAGCAGTTCTTC
>TRBV5-5|17|TRBD1|TRBJ1-1
CASSSWGTDGSNTEAFF
TGTGCCAGCAGCTCATGGGGGACAGATGGCTCGAACACTGAAGCTTTCTTT
>TRBV5-6|14|TRBD1|TRBJ2-7
CASSLTGTVNEQYF
TGTGCCAGCAGCTTGACCGGGACAGTGAACGAGCAGTACTTC
>TRBV19|15|-|TRBJ2-7
CASSIVPTTGYEQYF
TGTGCCAGTAGTATAGTCCCGACAACAGGATACGAGCAGTACTTC
>TRBV5-4|15|-|TRBJ2-7
CASSLDGGFAYEQYF
TGTGCCAGCAGCTTGGACGGCGGATTTGCCTACGAGCAGTACTTC
>TRBV11-3|15|-|TRBJ2-1
CASSLETGSYNEQFF
TGTGCCAGCAGCTTAGAGACAGGCTCCTACAATGAGCAGTTCTTC